Listed below are T cell receptor beta chains from one sample, sequenced in a study of early T cells in non-severe SARS-CoV-2 infection. MiXCR was run by TCRdb on the 5' RACE reads, yielding one entry per CDR3 protein. The sample consists of 65,000 to 75,000 distinct CDR3 sequences, roughly an eighth of them appearing once. The sequenced sample consisted of whole blood. The receptors were sampled from an adult who was a healthcare worker with PCR-confirmed SARS-CoV-2 infection or an uninfected control (not recorded which). CDR3s include the opening cysteine and the closing phenylalanine or tryptophan. Fields, in order: V gene, clone size, J gene, D gene, CDR3 DNA, CDR3 protein. A D gene is named only where the DNA matches it firmly. Clone size is given for some rows only: seen once, a few or many times, or a class if the clone is expanded.

v_gene: TRBV5-4
abundance: NA
j_gene: TRBJ2-7
d_gene: NA
CDR3nt: TGTGCCAGCAGCTTAGGGGGTCGGGAGCAGTACTTC
CDR3aa: CASSLGGREQYF

v_gene: TRBV6-5
abundance: NA
j_gene: TRBJ2-1
d_gene: NA
CDR3nt: TGTGTCAGCAGTTCCCCAACTAGCTGGAGTAATGAGCAGTTCTTC
CDR3aa: CVSSSPTSWSNEQFF

v_gene: TRBV6-2/TRBV6-3
abundance: NA
j_gene: TRBJ2-7
d_gene: TRBD1
CDR3nt: TGTGCCAGCAGAGTTACGTTGACAGGGCCCTACGAGCAGTACTTC
CDR3aa: CASRVTLTGPYEQYF

v_gene: TRBV20-1
abundance: many
j_gene: TRBJ1-5
d_gene: NA
CDR3nt: TGCAGTGCTAGTTGGGGAGGAGGTAGGAGTCAGCCCCAGCATTTT
CDR3aa: CSASWGGGRSQPQHF

v_gene: TRBV10-3
abundance: many
j_gene: TRBJ2-7
d_gene: NA
CDR3nt: TGTGCCATCAGTGACTGGCGGAGGGACACCTACGAGCAGTACTTC
CDR3aa: CAISDWRRDTYEQYF

v_gene: TRBV6-6
abundance: many
j_gene: TRBJ2-1
d_gene: TRBD2
CDR3nt: TGTGCCAGCAGCTCAGCGGGAGGGTCCTACAATGAGCAGTTCTTC
CDR3aa: CASSSAGGSYNEQFF

v_gene: TRBV27
abundance: many
j_gene: TRBJ1-6
d_gene: NA
CDR3nt: TGTGCCAGCAGTAAGACGAAGTCCTATAATTCACCCCTCCACTTT
CDR3aa: CASSKTKSYNSPLHF

v_gene: TRBV2
abundance: many
j_gene: TRBJ2-5
d_gene: TRBD1
CDR3nt: TGTGCCAGCAGTGTGAGACAGGGGACCCAAGAGACCCAGTACTTC
CDR3aa: CASSVRQGTQETQYF

v_gene: TRBV5-4
abundance: few
j_gene: TRBJ2-7
d_gene: TRBD2
CDR3nt: TGTGCCAGCAGCTTTACAGCGGGAGTCGTCCCCGAGCAGTACTTC
CDR3aa: CASSFTAGVVPEQYF

v_gene: TRBV7-3
abundance: many
j_gene: TRBJ2-1
d_gene: TRBD2
CDR3nt: TGTGCCAGCAGCCCTAGCGGGAGAAACAATGAGCAGTTCTTC
CDR3aa: CASSPSGRNNEQFF

v_gene: TRBV20-1
abundance: many
j_gene: TRBJ2-7
d_gene: TRBD2
CDR3nt: TGCAGTGCTAGAGCCCTGCGGACTAGCGAGCAGTACTTC
CDR3aa: CSARALRTSEQYF

v_gene: TRBV19
abundance: few
j_gene: TRBJ2-1
d_gene: NA
CDR3nt: TGTGCCAGTAGTATAGTACGGGGGCCTTACAATGAGCAGTTCTTC
CDR3aa: CASSIVRGPYNEQFF

v_gene: TRBV3-1
abundance: NA
j_gene: TRBJ1-1
d_gene: NA
CDR3nt: TGTGCCAGCAGCCCCTGGGAAAGGAACACTGAAGCTTTCTTT
CDR3aa: CASSPWERNTEAFF

v_gene: TRBV12-3/TRBV12-4
abundance: few
j_gene: TRBJ1-3
d_gene: NA
CDR3nt: TGTGCCAGCAGTTCAGAAGGGTTTGCTGGAAACACCATATATTTT
CDR3aa: CASSSEGFAGNTIYF

v_gene: TRBV28
abundance: many
j_gene: TRBJ1-2
d_gene: TRBD1
CDR3nt: TGTGCCAGCAGTTTCCGACAGGGGCTCTATGGCTACACCTTC
CDR3aa: CASSFRQGLYGYTF

v_gene: TRBV7-8
abundance: few
j_gene: TRBJ2-5
d_gene: NA
CDR3nt: TGTGCCAGCAGCTTAGGTGGGGGCCAAGAGACCCAGTACTTC
CDR3aa: CASSLGGGQETQYF

v_gene: TRBV20-1
abundance: many
j_gene: TRBJ2-7
d_gene: TRBD1
CDR3nt: TGCAGTGCCATGGGACAGGCCTACCTTTACGAGCAGTACTTC
CDR3aa: CSAMGQAYLYEQYF

v_gene: TRBV20-1
abundance: many
j_gene: TRBJ2-2
d_gene: TRBD2
CDR3nt: TGCAGTGCTAGACTAGCGGGAGTATTAACCGGGGAGCTGTTTTTT
CDR3aa: CSARLAGVLTGELFF

v_gene: TRBV10-3
abundance: many
j_gene: TRBJ2-5
d_gene: TRBD1
CDR3nt: TGTGCCATCAGTGAGAACAGGGGGCAAGAGACCCAGTACTTC
CDR3aa: CAISENRGQETQYF

v_gene: TRBV20-1
abundance: many
j_gene: TRBJ2-3
d_gene: NA
CDR3nt: TGCAGTGCTAGGTCTCGCACAGATACGCAGTATTTT
CDR3aa: CSARSRTDTQYF

v_gene: TRBV28
abundance: NA
j_gene: TRBJ1-6
d_gene: NA
CDR3nt: TGTGCCAGCAGTTTATGGGTGCTGGGGGCACAACGTTCACCCCTCCACTTT
CDR3aa: CASSLWVLGAQRSPLHF

v_gene: TRBV7-2
abundance: many
j_gene: TRBJ1-5
d_gene: NA
CDR3nt: TGTGCCAGCAGCTTATTCGGGGTTTCTAGCAATCAGCCCCAGCATTTT
CDR3aa: CASSLFGVSSNQPQHF

v_gene: TRBV7-3
abundance: few
j_gene: TRBJ2-6
d_gene: NA
CDR3nt: TGTGCCAGCAGCCTAAACAGTGCTGGGGCCAACGTCCTGACTTTC
CDR3aa: CASSLNSAGANVLTF

v_gene: TRBV12-5
abundance: few
j_gene: TRBJ2-5
d_gene: NA
CDR3nt: TGTGCTAGTGCCTCCCGAGCCGGAGAGACCCAGTACTTC
CDR3aa: CASASRAGETQYF

v_gene: TRBV5-1
abundance: many
j_gene: TRBJ2-5
d_gene: TRBD2
CDR3nt: TGCGCCAGCACACGCCTAGCGGCCCAAGAGACCCAGTACTTC
CDR3aa: CASTRLAAQETQYF

v_gene: TRBV7-6
abundance: few
j_gene: TRBJ2-7
d_gene: NA
CDR3nt: TGTGCCAGCAGCGCGACCGGGGCCCACTCCTACGAGCAGTACTTC
CDR3aa: CASSATGAHSYEQYF

v_gene: TRBV20-1
abundance: NA
j_gene: TRBJ2-3
d_gene: NA
CDR3nt: TGCAGTGTTACGGGAATGTGGGATACGCAGTATTTT
CDR3aa: CSVTGMWDTQYF

v_gene: TRBV20-1
abundance: many
j_gene: TRBJ2-4
d_gene: NA
CDR3nt: TGCAGTGCTAACCTCGGAGGGACCCAAAACATTCAGTACTTC
CDR3aa: CSANLGGTQNIQYF

v_gene: TRBV7-2
abundance: many
j_gene: TRBJ2-7
d_gene: TRBD2
CDR3nt: TGTGCCAGCAGCGCTCACCGGACTAGCGAGGCCTACGAGCAGTACTTC
CDR3aa: CASSAHRTSEAYEQYF